Included here is one T cell receptor (beta chain) sequence, with context. The antigen is not known. From germline, CDR1 is SGHKS and CDR2 YYEKEE (reference sequence). CDR3 length: 14 amino acids. With the 5' RACE reads reprocessed, TCRdb shows one record per CDR3 protein and no DNA. In all, the sample yields 110,000 to 150,000 distinct CDR3 sequences. This entry belongs to a study of monozygotic twins with inflammatory bowel disease. The study's findings and limits: Diversity of TCRbeta measured by inverse Simpson was lower in IBD patients than in healthy co-twins. IBD patients exhibited fewer clonotypes shared with other individuals than healthy twins, particularly with disease activity.

The sequenced sample consisted of blood. This TCR was sampled from a human donor with ulcerative colitis or Crohn's disease, or a healthy co-twin of an affected twin (not recorded which). The chain joins TRBV5-5 to TRBJ2-3. This CDR3 reads CASSSTASKDTQYF.